This T cell receptor (beta chain) stems from a study of blood T cell repertoires in COVID-19. Looking at the study overall: The United States, Italy and Spain were the sources of the acute and convalescent COVID-19 samples. Sample material is recorded as cDNA or gDNA derived from T cells, B-cell-depleted T cells, or PBMCs.

Authors' methods: Amplification from reference gene primers served as the basis for estimated nucleated cell counts. The protocol was immunoSEQ multiplex PCR, while the TCRdb copy is restricted to in-frame clones and leaves out a portion. That table gives V, J and clone size, and the DNA gave D and trimming. This sample has some 150,000 clones; 80% to 90% occur once, and the top ten carry approximately 35%. The germline gives CDR1 LNHDA, CDR2 SQIVND (reference sequence). Trimming stripped 6 bases from V and 3 bases from J, with 25 bases between. The CDR3 extends over 18 amino acids. This TCR came from a man over 45 who had recovered from COVID-19. The sample consisted of peripheral blood. The chain links TRBV19 to TRBJ2-3; weak D call: TRBD1 (7 bases). The CDR3 DNA follows: TGTGCCAGTAGCTTCAGCCAGGGGGGTTTTATTGAAACAGATACGCAGTATTTT. It is translated as CASSFSQGGFIETDTQYF. The whole variable domain, filled in from reference TRBV19 and TRBJ2-3, reads DGGITQSPKYLFRKEGQNVTLSCEQNLNHDAMYWYRQDPGQGLRLIYYSQIVNDFQKGDIAEGYSVSREKKESFPLTVTSAQKNPTAFYLCASSFSQGGFIETDTQYFGPGTRLTVL.